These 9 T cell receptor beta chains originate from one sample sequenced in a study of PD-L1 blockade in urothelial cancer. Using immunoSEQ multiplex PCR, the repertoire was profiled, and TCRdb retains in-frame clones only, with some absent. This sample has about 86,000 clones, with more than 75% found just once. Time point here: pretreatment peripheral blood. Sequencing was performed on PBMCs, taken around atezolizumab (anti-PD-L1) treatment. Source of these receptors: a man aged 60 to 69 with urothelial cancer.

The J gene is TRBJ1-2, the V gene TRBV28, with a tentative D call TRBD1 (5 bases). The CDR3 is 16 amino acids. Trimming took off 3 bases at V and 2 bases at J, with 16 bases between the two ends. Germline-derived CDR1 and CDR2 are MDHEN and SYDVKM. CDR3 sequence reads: CASSLAGSRTNYGYTF. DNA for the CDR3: TGTGCCAGCAGTTTGGCCGGGTCTAGGACAAACTATGGCTACACCTTC.

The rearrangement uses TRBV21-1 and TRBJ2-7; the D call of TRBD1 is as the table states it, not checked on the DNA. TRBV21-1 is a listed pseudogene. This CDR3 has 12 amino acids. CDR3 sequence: CASSRTQGEQYF. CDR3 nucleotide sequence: TGTGCCAGCAGCAGAACACAGGGAGAGCAGTACTTC.

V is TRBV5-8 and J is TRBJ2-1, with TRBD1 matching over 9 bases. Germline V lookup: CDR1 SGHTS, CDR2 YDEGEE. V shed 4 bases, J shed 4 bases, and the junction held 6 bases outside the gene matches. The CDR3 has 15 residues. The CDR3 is CASSAGTGTYNEQFF. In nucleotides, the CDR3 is TGTGCCAGCAGCGCAGGGACAGGGACATACAATGAGCAGTTCTTC.

The CDR3 region has the DNA TGTGCCAGCAGCCAAGATCGGCGGGAGGCCATTCAGTACTTC. It is translated as CASSQDRREAIQYF. The chain couples TRBV4-2 to TRBJ2-4; 8 bases align to TRBD2. V gave up 0 bases and J gave up 9 bases; unmatched junction bases: 4. Germline V gene data show CDR1 as LGHNA and CDR2 as YNFKEQ. CDR3 length: 14 amino acids.

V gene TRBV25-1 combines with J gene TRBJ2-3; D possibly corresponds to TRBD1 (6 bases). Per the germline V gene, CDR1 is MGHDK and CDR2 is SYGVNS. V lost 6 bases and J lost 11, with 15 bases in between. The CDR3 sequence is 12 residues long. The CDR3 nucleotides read TGTGCCAGCAGGCCGGACAGACGGAGGCAGTATTTT. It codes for CASRPDRRRQYF.

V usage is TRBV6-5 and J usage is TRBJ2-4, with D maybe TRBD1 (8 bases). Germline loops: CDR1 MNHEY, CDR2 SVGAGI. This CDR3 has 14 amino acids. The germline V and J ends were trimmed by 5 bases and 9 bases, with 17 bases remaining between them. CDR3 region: CASSPTGGVGIQYF. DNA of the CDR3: TGTGCCAGCAGTCCCACAGGGGGGGTCGGCATTCAGTACTTC.

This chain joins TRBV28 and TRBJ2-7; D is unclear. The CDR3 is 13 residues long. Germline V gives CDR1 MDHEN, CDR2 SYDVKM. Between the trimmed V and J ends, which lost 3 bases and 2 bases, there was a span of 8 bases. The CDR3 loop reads CASSLYRTYEQYF. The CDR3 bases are TGTGCCAGCAGTTTGTATAGAACCTACGAGCAGTACTTC.

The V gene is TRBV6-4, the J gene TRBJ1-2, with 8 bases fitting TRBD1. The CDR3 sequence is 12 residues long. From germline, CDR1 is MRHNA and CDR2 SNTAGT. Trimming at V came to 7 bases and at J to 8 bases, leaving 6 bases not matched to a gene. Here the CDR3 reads CASKGTGKGYTF. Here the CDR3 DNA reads TGTGCCAGCAAAGGGACAGGAAAAGGCTACACCTTC.

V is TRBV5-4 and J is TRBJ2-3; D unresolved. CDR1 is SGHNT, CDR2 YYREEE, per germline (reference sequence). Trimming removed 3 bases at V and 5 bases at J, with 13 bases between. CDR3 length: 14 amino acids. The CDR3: CASSSPARQDTQYF. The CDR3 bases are TGTGCCAGCAGCTCTCCTGCCAGGCAAGATACGCAGTATTTT. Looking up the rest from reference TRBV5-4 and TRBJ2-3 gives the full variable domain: ETGVTQSPTHLIKTRGQQVTLRCSSQSGHNTVSWYQQALGQGPQFIFQYYREEENGRGNFPPRFSGLQFPNYSSELNVNALELDDSALYLCASSSPARQDTQYFGPGTRLTVL.